This is a list of T cell receptor beta chains from one sample in a study of blood T cell repertoires in COVID-19. The repertoire was sequenced with immunoSEQ multiplex PCR; TCRdb's copy has only in-frame clones and lacks some. Of roughly 150,000 clones in the sample, about four fifths were seen once. The source material was peripheral blood. The receptors derive from a man in his 60s with active or convalescent COVID-19. The CDR3 runs from the conserved cysteine through the conserved F or W. Each record gives: J gene, V gene, CDR3 protein.

J: TRBJ2-7
V: TRBV27
CDR3: CASSSGQGAAYEQYF

J: TRBJ1-6
V: TRBV27
CDR3: CASSLTSYNSPLHF

J: TRBJ2-7
V: TRBV5-1
CDR3: CASSPGTGGLSEQYF

J: TRBJ2-3
V: TRBV28
CDR3: CASRTPGQGTFTDTQYF

J: TRBJ2-7
V: TRBV7-9
CDR3: CASSFSGRKGEQYF

J: TRBJ2-1
V: TRBV28
CDR3: CASSSGLPYEQFF

J: TRBJ1-1
V: TRBV1
CDR3: CTSMGTGGRFTEAFF

J: TRBJ1-3
V: TRBV5-4
CDR3: CASSIRTGVISGNTIYF

J: TRBJ1-1
V: TRBV19
CDR3: CASSYRGSGEAFF

J: TRBJ2-2
V: TRBV7-9
CDR3: CASSPKGVRELFF

J: TRBJ2-6
V: TRBV6-4
CDR3: CASSETSGANVLTF

J: TRBJ1-2
V: TRBV28
CDR3: CASSLPTRGFGYTF

J: TRBJ2-3
V: TRBV7-9
CDR3: CASSGQTSGVSTDTQYF

J: TRBJ1-5
V: TRBV5-3
CDR3: CARSSRDRGFGNQPQHF

J: TRBJ2-5
V: TRBV11-1
CDR3: CASSLSSFQETQYF

J: TRBJ2-7
V: TRBV18
CDR3: CASSLGTAYEQYF

J: TRBJ2-1
V: TRBV6-5
CDR3: CASYWTSNNEQFF

J: TRBJ2-7
V: TRBV18
CDR3: CASSHLRGELAAYEQYF

J: TRBJ1-2
V: TRBV3-1/TRBV3-2
CDR3: CASSPGDLRLVGYTF

J: TRBJ1-2
V: TRBV5-1
CDR3: CASSAGTETYGYTF